Each of the 24 T cell receptor beta chains below was sequenced from the same sample in a study of a mutant IDH1 vaccine in newly diagnosed glioma. These receptors have no known antigen. TCRdb's table, derived via immunoSEQ multiplex PCR, lists solely in-frame clones and lacks some. The sample has about 33,000 clones; approximately 78% are singletons. As for time point: week 35, safety follow-up. Each dose of the vaccine consisted of 300 ug of mutant IDH1 20-mer peptide, with topical imiquimod. Source: PBMCs, taken from a glioma patient whose treatment included an IDH1 peptide vaccine. The receptor source for this set is a woman between 18 and 29 years old with glioma.

The chain employs TRBV28 and TRBJ1-5; TRBD1 is a possible D gene (5 bases). The CDR3 loop spans 14 amino acids. V was clipped by 6 bases and J by 5 bases, with 14 bases between them. The V gene's germline CDR1 is MDHEN and CDR2 SYDVKM. CDR3 nucleotide sequence: TGTGCCAGCAGGGGGCGGTATATGGATCAGCCCCAGCATTTT. Protein product: CASRGRYMDQPQHF.

The chain joins TRBV7-8 to TRBJ2-7; tentatively, D is TRBD1 (5 bases). Germline CDR1 reads SGHVS; CDR2 reads FQNEAQ. The V and J ends lost 2 bases and 5 bases respectively, with 16 bases between them. The CDR3 has 15 residues. The CDR3 nucleotides are TGTGCCAGCAGCTTAATGCAGGGTCCTTCCAACGAGCAGTACTTC. Protein sequence: CASSLMQGPSNEQYF.

The V gene is TRBV10-1, the J gene TRBJ2-1; maybe TRBD1 (6 bases). Germline loops: CDR1 WNHNN, CDR2 SYGVQD (reference sequence). This CDR3 is built from 17 residues. V gave up 0 bases and J gave up 2 bases, with 14 bases separating them. The CDR3 protein is CASSESTYRATYNEQFF. DNA of the CDR3: TGCGCCAGCAGTGAGTCGACTTACAGGGCGACCTACAATGAGCAGTTCTTC.

This chain uses TRBV30 with TRBJ1-5; 11 bases map to TRBD1. This CDR3 comprises 14 residues. V shed 1 base and J 6 bases; nucleotides not matched to a gene: 2. CDR1 GTSNPN and CDR2 SVGIG come from the germline V gene (reference sequence). CDR3 amino acids: CAWSGGQGGQPQHF. The CDR3 DNA follows: TGTGCCTGGAGTGGGGGACAGGGGGGTCAGCCCCAGCATTTT. Looking up the rest from reference TRBV30 and TRBJ1-5 gives the full variable domain: SQTIHQWPATLVQPVGSPLSLECTVEGTSNPNLYWYRQAAGRGLQLLFYSVGIGQISSEVPQNLSASRPQDRQFILSSKKLLLSDSGFYLCAWSGGQGGQPQHFGDGTRLSIL.

The CDR3 spells CASSPAEDSGYTF. The CDR3 DNA is TGTGCCAGCTCACCCGCAGAGGATAGTGGCTACACCTTC. The rearrangement uses TRBV18 and TRBJ1-2; D is undetermined. The CDR3 has 13 amino acids. V shed 3 bases and J shed 7 bases, with 12 bases lying between them. Germline values: CDR1 KGHSH, CDR2 LQKENI.

The V and J genes are TRBV5-6 and TRBJ2-3, with D perhaps TRBD2 (6 bases). Germline CDR1 reads SGHDT; CDR2 reads YYEEEE. V lost 0 bases to trimming and J lost 2 bases, with 13 bases between them. The length of the CDR3 is 16 residues. CDR3 sequence: CASSLADRGFTDTQYF. The CDR3 DNA reads as TGTGCCAGCAGCTTGGCGGACCGGGGGTTCACAGATACGCAGTATTTT.

In this sample, this clone turned up a few times. The CDR3 nucleotides read TGTGCCACCAGCAGGGGTAAAAACTACGAGCAGTACTTC. Translated: CATSRGKNYEQYF. The V and J genes are TRBV15 and TRBJ2-7; D is unresolved. The ends were cut back, 3 bases at V and 3 bases at J, with 9 bases in the middle. Germline assignment: CDR1 LNHNV and CDR2 YYDKDF (reference sequence). This CDR3 region has 13 residues. The full variable domain, its missing parts supplied by reference TRBV15 and TRBJ2-7, is DAMVIQNPRYQVTQFGKPVTLSCSQTLNHNVMYWYQQKSSQAPKLLFHYYDKDFNNEADTPDNFQSRRPNTSFCFLDIRSPGLGDTAMYLCATSRGKNYEQYFGPGTRLTVT.

The chain is built from TRBV7-2 and TRBJ2-7; 7 bases are a match to TRBD2. This CDR3 spans 15 amino acids. J was trimmed by 6 bases and V by 5 bases; bases with no gene match: 13. CDR1 and CDR2 (germline): SGHTA, FQGNSA. The CDR3 bases are TGTGCCAGCAGCCGTATTGGACTAGAGGGCAGCGAGCAGTACTTC. This gives the protein CASSRIGLEGSEQYF.

The chain has TRBV4-3 and TRBJ2-3; D is ambiguous. CDR1 is LGHNA and CDR2 is YSLEER in the germline V gene. CDR3 length: 13 amino acids. V lost 0 bases and J lost 7, with 8 bases in between. DNA of the CDR3: TGCGCCAGCAGCCAAGAAATGGAGTATACGCAGTATTTT. This sequence encodes CASSQEMEYTQYF.

The CDR3 DNA follows: TGTGCCAGCACCTCACAGGGAAACGGCTACACCTTC. Its protein is CASTSQGNGYTF. This chain joins TRBV11-3 and TRBJ1-2; TRBD1 is a possible D gene (6 bases). The CDR3 length is 12 residues. The V end lost 7 bases, the J end lost 8 bases, and 14 bases lay between the germline ends. Germline loops: CDR1 SGHNT, CDR2 YENEEA.

The rearrangement uses TRBV18 and TRBJ2-5; 14 nucleotides align to TRBD2. Germline V CDR1 and CDR2: KGHSH, LQKENI. The CDR3 consists of 14 residues. Trimming at V came to 7 bases and at J to 3 bases, leaving 1 base not matched to a gene. The CDR3 coding sequence is TGTGCCAGCTTGGGACTAGCGGGGGAAGAGACCCAGTACTTC. It specifies CASLGLAGEETQYF.

The chain uses TRBV6-1 and TRBJ2-7; 7 bases line up with TRBD1. CDR3 size: 16 residues. Germline V gene sequence: CDR1 MNHNS, CDR2 SASEGT. The V gene end was trimmed by 2 bases and the J gene end by 0 bases; junction bases not matched to a gene: 7. DNA for the CDR3: TGTGCCAGCAGTGAAAGGGGGCGGCAAAGCTCCTACGAGCAGTACTTC. Amino acid sequence: CASSERGRQSSYEQYF.

This rearrangement joins TRBV11-2 to TRBJ2-5; possible D gene TRBD1, 8 bases. Germline values: CDR1 SGHAT, CDR2 FQNNGV. The CDR3 extends over 17 amino acids. Trimming stripped 4 bases from V and 5 bases from J, with 23 bases between. CDR3 residues: CASSSGGGRGLSETQYF. The CDR3 DNA follows: TGTGCCAGCAGCTCAGGGGGGGGCAGGGGGCTGTCGGAGACCCAGTACTTC.

V gene TRBV2 combines with J gene TRBJ2-3; D is perhaps TRBD1 or TRBD2 (5 bases each). Germline CDR1 and CDR2: SNHLY and FYNNEI. This CDR3 has 13 amino acids. V lost 10 bases and J 5 bases, leaving 16 bases between the germline ends. CDR3 DNA: TGTGCCAACACCCCGAGGGACCGAGATACGCAGTATTTT. It encodes CANTPRDRDTQYF. The full variable domain, its missing parts supplied by reference TRBV2 and TRBJ2-3, is EPEVTQTPSHQVTQMGQEVILRCVPISNHLYFYWYRQILGQKVEFLVSFYNNEISEKSEIFDDQFSVERPDGSNFTLKIRSTKLEDSAMYFCANTPRDRDTQYFGPGTRLTVL.

The V gene is TRBV29-1, the J gene TRBJ2-5, with TRBD1 matching 10 bases. This CDR3 contains 13 residues. The germline gives CDR1 SQVTM, CDR2 ANQGSEA. The V and J ends lost 5 bases and 7 bases, in that order; junction bases with no gene match: 7. The DNA for the CDR3 is TGCAGCGTTTCGACAGGGGGCGAGGGGACCCAGTACTTC. It translates to CSVSTGGEGTQYF.

The rearrangement uses TRBV6-1 and TRBJ1-4; D gene ambiguous. This CDR3 has 13 amino acids. V lost 2 bases and J 7 bases, leaving 8 bases between the germline ends. The V gene's germline CDR1 is MNHNS and CDR2 SASEGT. The CDR3 loop reads CASSERTVEKLFF. The CDR3 DNA sequence: TGTGCCAGCAGTGAAAGGACGGTTGAAAAACTGTTTTTT.

The gene calls are TRBV4-2 and TRBJ2-5, with unresolved D. V lost 0 bases to trimming and J lost 2 bases, with 7 bases between them. CDR1 and CDR2 from the germline V gene are LGHNA and YNFKEQ. The CDR3 runs to 14 residues. CDR3 sequence (DNA): TGTGCCAGCAGCCAAGAATGGCAGCAAGAGACCCAGTACTTC. Its translation: CASSQEWQQETQYF.

V gene TRBV5-1 combines with J gene TRBJ2-2; 7 bases agree with TRBD1. Trimming cost V 5 bases and J 4 bases; bases outside gene matches: 5. Germline-derived CDR1 and CDR2 are SGHRS and YFSETQ. The CDR3 sequence is 14 residues long. CDR3 residues: CASSRDSSTGELFF. The CDR3, as DNA: TGCGCCAGCAGTAGGGACAGTTCCACCGGGGAGCTGTTTTTT.

The rearrangement joins TRBV7-9 to TRBJ2-2, with D uncertain. The CDR3 is made up of 15 amino acids. Germline V gene lookup returns CDR1 SEHNR and CDR2 FQNEAQ (reference sequence). V shed 5 bases and J shed 8 bases, with 18 bases lying between them. In DNA, the CDR3 is TGTGCCAGCAGCCCCAACTCCGGGCTCCAAGGGGAGCTGTTTTTT. Translating gives CASSPNSGLQGELFF.

The rearrangement links TRBV5-5 to TRBJ2-1, with 10 bases lining up with TRBD1. The germline CDR1 and CDR2 sequences are SGHKS and YYEKEE (reference sequence). The V segment lost 2 bases and the J segment 3 bases; nucleotides outside the gene matches: 5. CDR3 size: 16 residues. CDR3 nucleotide sequence: TGTGCCAGCAGCTTCCAGGGGACAGGGGACTACAATGAGCAGTTCTTC. Residues: CASSFQGTGDYNEQFF.

By sample share, this clone is medium-sized. The chain links TRBV7-2 to TRBJ1-5; weak D call: TRBD1 (6 bases). CDR3 size: 16 residues. V was pared by 1 base and J by 5 bases, with 15 bases between. Germline V gene lookup returns CDR1 SGHTA and CDR2 FQGNSA. CDR3 in amino acids: CASSLGRPGAYQPQHF. The CDR3 region has the DNA TGTGCCAGCAGCTTAGGTCGGCCAGGGGCGTATCAGCCCCAGCATTTT.

The V and J genes are TRBV7-9 and TRBJ2-1; D possibly corresponds to TRBD1 (5 bases). The germline CDR1 and CDR2 sequences are SEHNR and FQNEAQ (reference sequence). CDR3 length equals 16 residues. Trimming stripped 5 bases from V and 5 bases from J, with 19 bases between. The DNA for the CDR3 is TGTGCCAGCAGCCCAAGGGTCAGGGCGGACAACAATGAGCAGTTCTTC. This sequence encodes CASSPRVRADNNEQFF.

This chain uses TRBV7-8 with TRBJ2-7; the D is unclear. Germline V gives CDR1 SGHVS, CDR2 FQNEAQ. Trimming took 5 bases from V and 6 from J, leaving 8 bases between them. The CDR3 runs to 11 residues. Here the CDR3 reads CASSASAEQYF. In nucleotides, the CDR3 is TGTGCCAGCAGCGCTTCCGCCGAGCAGTACTTC.

This sequence joins TRBV11-3 and TRBJ1-5, with no clear D. The germline V and J ends were trimmed by 5 bases and 0 bases, with 11 bases remaining between them. The CDR3 is 15 residues long. Germline loops: CDR1 SGHNT, CDR2 YENEEA. The CDR3 DNA is TGTGCCAGCAGCCGAGGGTACGGTAGCAATCAGCCCCAGCATTTT. Translated, it gives CASSRGYGSNQPQHF.